The clone carrying this TCR beta chain was counted many times. Antigen: not known. The data derive from a study of T cells in Graves' hyperthyroidism and ophthalmopathy. Background on the study: The authors collected peripheral blood at initial diagnosis, before any treatment.

General study findings and limits: Model output signaled ophthalmopathy a median approximately six months ahead of onset. Most thyroid clonotypes with frequency above 0.001 were detected in blood.

The length of the CDR3 is 10 residues. V lost 3 bases and J 6 bases, leaving 6 bases between the germline ends. Germline loops: CDR1 DFQATT, CDR2 SNEGSKA (reference sequence). Using RNA transcripts as the source, TCR beta CDR3 regions were amplified. The HTBI set primed first-round TCR CDR3 RT-PCR. TCRdb processed the multiplex PCR reads anew with MiXCR; each CDR3 protein has one entry. The sample consists of approximately 510,000 distinct CDR3 sequences, more than 20% of them appearing once. The sequenced sample consisted of blood. This TCR derives from a young man with Graves' hyperthyroidism. The rearrangement joins TRBV20-1 to TRBJ2-7; D gene ambiguous. The CDR3 loop is CSASSREQYF. DNA for the CDR3: TGCAGTGCTAGTTCGCGCGAGCAGTACTTC.